This T cell receptor (beta chain) appears in the sequencing data of a study of human thymus T cells. Findings and caveats of the study: What related research reported was that thymic repertoires overlapped highly among unrelated individuals.

With respect to this clone: Its target is not known. One junction end does not reproduce the germline sequence, and a read error may be involved.

Resections removed during corrective heart surgery provided the thymus tissue used. Profiled with immunoSEQ multiplex PCR; TCRdb holds only in-frame clones, not every one. The sample contains about 120,000 clones, around 96% of which appear only once. Sequenced input: thymus tissue. The receptor comes from a boy in the first two years of life with a congenital heart defect but otherwise immunologically healthy.

The CDR3 loop reads CASSAHEGRSMVW. DNA for the CDR3: TGTGCCAGCAGCGCTCACGAAGGACGGTCAATGGTTTGG. The V gene is TRBV13, the J gene TRBJ1-2; D remains unclear. This CDR3 has 13 residues. Germline loops: CDR1 PRHDT, CDR2 FYEKMQ (reference sequence).